The source of this T cell receptor (beta chain) is a study of shared clonotypes between healthy human individuals. Unsorted PBMC DNA sequencing spanned ten immunoSEQ deep assay plates. Sequencing used immunoSEQ multiplex PCR; TCRdb keeps in-frame clones, though not all of them. This table holds about half a million clones, approximately 80% found once. This CDR3 spans 13 amino acids. Germline-derived CDR1 and CDR2 are SNHLY and FYNNEI. V dropped 8 bases and J dropped 4 bases, with 14 bases sitting between them. The V call is TRBV2, the J call TRBJ1-2, with D maybe TRBD1 (5 bases). Specimen: PBMCs. The TCR comes from a woman aged 40 to 50 in good health. Some clones in this sample may be carry-over from other donors' samples. CDR3 region: CASVGGPAYGYTF. The CDR3 bases are TGTGCCAGCGTTGGGGGACCTGCCTATGGCTACACCTTC.